The entry below gives a single T cell receptor beta chain sequence along with its context. There is no known antigen for this receptor. Qualities for individual bases were not recorded, and no much larger clone is one base off. This sample was included in a study of T cell changes during pregnancy in multiple sclerosis (dated by TCRdb to the late 2010s). With respect to the entire study: Changes in the T cell repertoire over the course of pregnancy were examined in this study in women with multiple sclerosis.

V and J lose 2 bases and 5 bases, and a span of 9 bases separates them. Reading from cysteine to phenylalanine, the CDR3 counts 13 amino acids. Only the CDR3 DNA is retained, 39 bases long and in frame from the first base. CDR1 SGHAT and CDR2 FQNNGV were looked up in the germline V gene. The method behind the library was the immunoSEQ multiplex PCR assay. TCRdb took this table from immuneACCESS and kept in-frame rearrangements with V and J called. Such tables lack part of the clones; where checked against another copy, unresolved V genes explain under half of the gap, and the rest is unexplained. The sample contains about 44,000 clones, 94% of them found a single time. The ten largest make up more than 0.45% of the sample.

The rearranged chain carries TRBV11-2 and TRBJ1-1, with an unclear D gene assignment. Specimen: CD4+ T cells from peripheral blood mononuclear cells, collected in the first trimester of pregnancy. The sequence derives from a female donor with multiple sclerosis, enrolled in a pregnancy study. This receptor carries the CDR3 CASSLSGRTEAFF. Read as DNA, the sequence is TGTGCCAGCAGCTTAAGCGGGCGGACTGAAGCTTTCTTT.